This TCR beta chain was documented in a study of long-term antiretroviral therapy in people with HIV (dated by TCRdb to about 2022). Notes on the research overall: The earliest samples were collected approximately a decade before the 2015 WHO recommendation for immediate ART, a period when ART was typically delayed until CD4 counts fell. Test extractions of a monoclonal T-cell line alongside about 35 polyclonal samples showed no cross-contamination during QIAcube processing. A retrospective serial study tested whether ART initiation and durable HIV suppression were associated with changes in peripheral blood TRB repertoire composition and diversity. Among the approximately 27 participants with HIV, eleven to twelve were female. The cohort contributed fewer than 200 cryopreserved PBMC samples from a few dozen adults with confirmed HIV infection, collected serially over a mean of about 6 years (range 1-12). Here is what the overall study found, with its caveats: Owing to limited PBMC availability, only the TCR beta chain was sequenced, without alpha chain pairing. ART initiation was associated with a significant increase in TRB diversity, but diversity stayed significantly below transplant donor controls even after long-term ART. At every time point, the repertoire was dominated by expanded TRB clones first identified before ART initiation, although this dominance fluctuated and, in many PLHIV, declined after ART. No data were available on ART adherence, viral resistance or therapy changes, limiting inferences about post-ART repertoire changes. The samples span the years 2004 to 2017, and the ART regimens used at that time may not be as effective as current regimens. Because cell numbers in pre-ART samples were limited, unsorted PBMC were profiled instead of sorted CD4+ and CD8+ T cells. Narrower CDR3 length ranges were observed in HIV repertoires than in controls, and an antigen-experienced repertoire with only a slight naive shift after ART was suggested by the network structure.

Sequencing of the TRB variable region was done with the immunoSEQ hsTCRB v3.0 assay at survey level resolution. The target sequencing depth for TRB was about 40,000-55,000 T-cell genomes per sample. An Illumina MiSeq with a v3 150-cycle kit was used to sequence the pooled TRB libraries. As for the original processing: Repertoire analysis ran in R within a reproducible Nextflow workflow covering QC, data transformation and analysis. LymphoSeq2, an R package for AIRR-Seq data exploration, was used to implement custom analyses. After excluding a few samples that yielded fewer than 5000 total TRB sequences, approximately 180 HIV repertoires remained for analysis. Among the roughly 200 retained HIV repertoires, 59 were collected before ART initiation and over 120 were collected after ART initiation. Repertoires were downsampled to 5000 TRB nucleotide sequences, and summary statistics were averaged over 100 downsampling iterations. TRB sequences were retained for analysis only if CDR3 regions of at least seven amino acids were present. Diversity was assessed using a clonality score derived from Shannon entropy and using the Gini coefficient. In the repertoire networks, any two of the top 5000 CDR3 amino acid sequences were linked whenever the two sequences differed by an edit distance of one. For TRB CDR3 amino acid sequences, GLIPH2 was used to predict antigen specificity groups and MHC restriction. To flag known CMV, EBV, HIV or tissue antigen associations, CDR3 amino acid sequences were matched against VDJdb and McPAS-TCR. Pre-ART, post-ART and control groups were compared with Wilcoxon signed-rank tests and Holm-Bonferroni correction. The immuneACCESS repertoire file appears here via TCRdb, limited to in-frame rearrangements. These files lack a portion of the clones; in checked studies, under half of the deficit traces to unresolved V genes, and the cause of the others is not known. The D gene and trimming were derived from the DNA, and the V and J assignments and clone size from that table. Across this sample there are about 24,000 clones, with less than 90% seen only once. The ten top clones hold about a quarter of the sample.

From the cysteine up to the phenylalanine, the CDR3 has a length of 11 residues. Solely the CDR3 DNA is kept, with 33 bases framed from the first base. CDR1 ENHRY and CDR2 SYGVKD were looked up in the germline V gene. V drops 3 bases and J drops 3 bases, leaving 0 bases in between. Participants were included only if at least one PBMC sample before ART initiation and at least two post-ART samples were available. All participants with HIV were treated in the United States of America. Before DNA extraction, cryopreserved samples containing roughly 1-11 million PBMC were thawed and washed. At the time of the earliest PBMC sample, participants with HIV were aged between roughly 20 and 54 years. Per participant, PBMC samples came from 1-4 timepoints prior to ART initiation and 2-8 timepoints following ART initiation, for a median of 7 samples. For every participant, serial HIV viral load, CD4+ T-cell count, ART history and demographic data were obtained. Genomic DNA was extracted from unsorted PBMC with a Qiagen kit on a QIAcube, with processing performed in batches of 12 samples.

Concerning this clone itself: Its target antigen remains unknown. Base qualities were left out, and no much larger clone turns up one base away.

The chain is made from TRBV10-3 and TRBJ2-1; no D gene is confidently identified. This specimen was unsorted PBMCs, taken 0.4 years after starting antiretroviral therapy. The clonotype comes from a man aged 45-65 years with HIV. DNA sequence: TGTGCCATCAGTGACTACAATGAGCAGTTCTTC. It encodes CAISDYNEQFF.